The clone carrying this T cell receptor beta chain occurred once. The antigen remains unidentified. The CDR3 consists of 16 residues. The ends lost 5 bases at V and 9 bases at J; junction bases unmatched: 13. Looked up from germline, CDR1 is MDHEN and CDR2 is SYDVKM. With 60 Vbeta and 13 Jbeta primers, the PCR was carried out. Clones were read by immunoSEQ multiplex PCR, and TCRdb kept only the in-frame ones, dropping some. The sample carries 200,000 to 250,000 clones, 70% to 85% recorded once. This sample was included in a study of cytomegalovirus exposure and HLA in healthy donors. General study results and limits: What a later analysis reportedly showed was that an Asian-associated ancestry cluster had fewer N-insertions than the approximately 700-donor mean. Productive rates of about 87% or about 30% were seen for most TCR beta V segments in an earlier analysis. CMV serostatus was the sole immune exposure data available. Reportedly, cytomegalovirus status was diagnosed with high sensitivity and specificity.

This rearrangement joins TRBV28 to TRBJ2-1; 10 bases are a match to TRBD2. Sequenced sample: PBMCs. This TCR derives from a woman aged 55 to 70 in good health and CMV-seropositive. The DNA for the CDR3 is TGTGCCAGCAGTCCCCGTGGGAGCGGGGGGGCGGGTGAGCAGTTCTTC. Its protein product is CASSPRGSGGAGEQFF.